This T cell receptor beta chain was documented in a study of shared clonotypes between healthy human individuals. General study points: Generation probabilities were higher for clonotypes shared across all four sorted-subset donors than for unshared ones. Rarefaction curves obtained for sorted subsets showed sequencing incomplete despite large depth. Sharing across four donors was seen in 4% to 5.5% of naive CD4 clonotypes.

A word on this clone: Its antigen is currently unknown.

Trimming shortened V by 4 bases and J by 1 base, and 6 bases separated the two germline ends. Germline V gene sequence: CDR1 MNHEY, CDR2 SMNVEV (reference sequence). This CDR3 has 13 amino acids. Naive-designated CD8 cells lacked CD45RO, were positively enriched for CCR7, and omitted terminally differentiated effector memory CD45RA+ cells. Each sorted subset replicate got 200 ng genomic DNA, tens of thousands of genomes. The protocol was immunoSEQ multiplex PCR, while the TCRdb copy is restricted to in-frame clones and leaves out a portion. The data show about 2 million clones, with 85% to 95% seen just once and 1.2% held by the top ten.

The sequence was collected from a man between 18 and 35 years old in good health. The sample comprised naive CD8+ T cells sorted from blood. This chain connects TRBV27 to TRBJ2-3; D is undetermined. CDR3 in amino acids: CASSSGRTDTQYF. DNA of the CDR3: TGTGCCAGCAGTTCGGGCCGCACAGATACGCAGTATTTT.